The rows below give T cell receptor beta chains drawn from one sample of a study of beta chain features in type 1 diabetes. Some clones are missing from TCRdb's copy, which holds only in-frame ones; the method was immunoSEQ multiplex PCR. The repertoire holds about 900,000 clones, with roughly 15% as singletons. The specimen was naive CD4+ T cells from blood. These receptors were obtained from a woman aged 18-29 years in good health. Each CDR3 is given with its conserved first and last residue. Fields, in order: J gene, V gene, clone size, D gene, CDR3 DNA, CDR3 protein. A D gene is named only where the DNA matches it firmly. Clone size is not always given. Where it is, it says once, few, many or a class for expanded clones.

>TRBJ2-7|TRBV7-8|few|-
TGTGCCAGCAGCCTAGAGAGGGTGGGGGAGCAGTACTTC
CASSLERVGEQYF
>TRBJ2-5|TRBV15|-|TRBD2
TGTGCCACCAGCAGAGAGACTAGCGGAGTACAAGAGGCCCAGTACTTC
CATSRETSGVQEAQYF
>TRBJ2-1|TRBV19|-|TRBD2
TGTGCCAGTAACGCCGGGACTAGCCCTTACAATGAGCAGTTCTTC
CASNAGTSPYNEQFF
>TRBJ2-2|TRBV9|-|-
TGTGCCAGCAGCGTAGCCGGTTTCGGGGAGCTGTTTTTT
CASSVAGFGELFF
>TRBJ2-7|TRBV18|-|TRBD2
TGTGCCAGCTCACCAACTGTACTAGCGGGGGTCTCCTACGAGCAGTACTTC
CASSPTVLAGVSYEQYF
>TRBJ2-3|TRBV19|-|-
TGTGCCAGTAGAATTCAACCTAGCACAGATACGCAGTATTTT
CASRIQPSTDTQYF
>TRBJ2-4|TRBV18|few|TRBD2
TGTGCCAGCTCCCGGACTAGTGGGAAAAACATTCAGTACTTC
CASSRTSGKNIQYF
>TRBJ2-1|TRBV6-1|few|TRBD1
TGTGCCAGCAGTGGAGGACAGGGGGGATCCTACAATGAGCAGTTCTTC
CASSGGQGGSYNEQFF
>TRBJ2-7|TRBV6-5|-|TRBD2
TGTGCCAGCAGATCCGGACTAGCGGGAGTCCTCGAGCAGTACTTC
CASRSGLAGVLEQYF
>TRBJ1-2|TRBV7-9|-|TRBD1
TGTGCCAGCAGACGGGACAGGGGTAACTATGGCTACACCTTC
CASRRDRGNYGYTF
>TRBJ2-3|TRBV6-6|once|-
TGTGCCAGCACCCGACAGACCACAGATACGCAGTATTTT
CASTRQTTDTQYF
>TRBJ2-4|TRBV28|many|-
TGTGCCAGCAGTGCGACAGGCCTGTCTGACTTC
CASSATGLSDF
>TRBJ2-5|TRBV6-1|few|-
TGTGCCAGCACGGAGGGAGGACGAGACCAGTACTTC
CASTEGGRDQYF
>TRBJ2-1|TRBV10-3|-|TRBD1
TGTGCCATCAGTGAACAGGGGGCGTCCTACAATGAGCAGTTCTTC
CAISEQGASYNEQFF
>TRBJ2-2|TRBV11-3|few|TRBD1
TGTGCCAGCAGCAGGGACAGCAAAAGCACCGGGGAGCTGTTTTTT
CASSRDSKSTGELFF
>TRBJ2-1|TRBV11-1|many|-
TGTGCCAGCAGCTTAGAAACCCACAATGAGCAGTTCTTC
CASSLETHNEQFF
>TRBJ1-3|TRBV6-6|-|-
TGTGCCAGCAGTTACACCAATGGAAACACCATATATTTT
CASSYTNGNTIYF